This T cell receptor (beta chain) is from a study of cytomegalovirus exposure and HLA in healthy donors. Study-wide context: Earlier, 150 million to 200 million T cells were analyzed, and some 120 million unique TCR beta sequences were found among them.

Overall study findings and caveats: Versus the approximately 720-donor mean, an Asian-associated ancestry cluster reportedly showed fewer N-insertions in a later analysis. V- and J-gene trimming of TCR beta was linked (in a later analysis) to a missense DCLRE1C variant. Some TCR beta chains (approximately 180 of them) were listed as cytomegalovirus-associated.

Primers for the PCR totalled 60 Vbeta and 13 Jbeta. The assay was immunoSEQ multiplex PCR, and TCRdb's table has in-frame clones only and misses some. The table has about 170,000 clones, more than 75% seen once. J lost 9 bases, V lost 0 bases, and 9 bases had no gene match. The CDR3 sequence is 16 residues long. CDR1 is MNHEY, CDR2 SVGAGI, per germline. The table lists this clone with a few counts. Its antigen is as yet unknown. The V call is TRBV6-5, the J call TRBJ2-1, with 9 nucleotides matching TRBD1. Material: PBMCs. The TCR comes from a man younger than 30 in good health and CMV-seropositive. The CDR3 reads CASSYSLGTGLGEQFF. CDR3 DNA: TGTGCCAGCAGTTACTCCCTCGGGACAGGGCTTGGTGAGCAGTTCTTC.